Listed here is a single T cell receptor beta chain. Its target is not known. 13 Jbeta primers and 60 Vbeta primers were used for the PCR. The repertoire was sequenced with immunoSEQ multiplex PCR; TCRdb's copy has only in-frame clones and lacks some. The sample carries roughly 160,000 clones, approximately 76% recorded once. After removal of 1 base from V and 3 bases from J, the junction contained 9 bases not matched to a gene. This CDR3 spans 18 amino acids. Germline CDR1 reads KGHSH; CDR2 reads LQKENI. The data were obtained in a study of cytomegalovirus exposure and HLA in healthy donors. The study's findings and limits: The later analysis indicated that the majority of CMV-associated TCR beta chains appeared HLA-restricted. V- and J-gene trimming of TCR beta was linked (in a later analysis) to a missense DCLRE1C variant. Some V segments (TRBV6-2 and TRBV6-3 among them) were excluded as indistinguishable. CMV serostatus was the only recorded immune exposure for donors.

This TCR derives from a man between 60 and 75 years old in good health and CMV-seronegative. The chain recombines TRBV18 with TRBJ2-3; the match to TRBD2 covers 11 bases. The specimen was PBMCs. Here the CDR3 reads CASSPRTSGSGGTDTQYF. CDR3 DNA sequence: TGTGCCAGCTCACCACGAACTAGCGGGAGCGGAGGGACAGATACGCAGTATTTT.